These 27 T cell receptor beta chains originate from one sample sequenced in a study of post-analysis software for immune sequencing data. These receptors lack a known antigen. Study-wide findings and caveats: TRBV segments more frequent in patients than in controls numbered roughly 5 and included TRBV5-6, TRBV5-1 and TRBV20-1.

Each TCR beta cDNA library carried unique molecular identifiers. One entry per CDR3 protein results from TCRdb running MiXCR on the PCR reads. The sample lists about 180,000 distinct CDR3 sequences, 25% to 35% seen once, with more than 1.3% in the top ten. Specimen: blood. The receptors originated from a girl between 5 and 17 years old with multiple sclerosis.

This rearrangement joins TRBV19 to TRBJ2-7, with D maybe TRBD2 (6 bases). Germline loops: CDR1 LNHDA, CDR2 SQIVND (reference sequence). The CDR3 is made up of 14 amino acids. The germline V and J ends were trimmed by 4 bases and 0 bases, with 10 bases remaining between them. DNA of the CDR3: TGTGCCAGTAGTACGGGACTCCTCTCCTACGAGCAGTACTTC. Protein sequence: CASSTGLLSYEQYF.

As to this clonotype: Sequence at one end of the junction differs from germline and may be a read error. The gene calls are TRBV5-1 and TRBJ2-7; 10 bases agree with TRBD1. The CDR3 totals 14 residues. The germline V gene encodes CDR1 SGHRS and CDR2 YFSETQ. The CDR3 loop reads CASGLAGQGYEQYF. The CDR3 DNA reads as TGCGCCAGCGGCTTGGCGGGACAGGGGTACGAGCAGTACTTC.

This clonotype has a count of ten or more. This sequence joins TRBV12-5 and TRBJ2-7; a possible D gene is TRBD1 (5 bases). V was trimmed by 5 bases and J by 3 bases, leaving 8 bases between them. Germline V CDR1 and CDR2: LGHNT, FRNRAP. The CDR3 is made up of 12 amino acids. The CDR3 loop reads CASGLQGYEQYF. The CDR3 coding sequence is TGTGCTAGTGGTCTGCAGGGCTACGAGCAGTACTTC. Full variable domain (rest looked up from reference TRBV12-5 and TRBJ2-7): DARVTQTPRHKVTEMGQEVTMRCQPILGHNTVFWYRQTMMQGLELLAYFRNRAPLDDSGMPKDRFSAEMPDATLATLKIQPSEPRDSAVYFCASGLQGYEQYFGPGTRLTVT.

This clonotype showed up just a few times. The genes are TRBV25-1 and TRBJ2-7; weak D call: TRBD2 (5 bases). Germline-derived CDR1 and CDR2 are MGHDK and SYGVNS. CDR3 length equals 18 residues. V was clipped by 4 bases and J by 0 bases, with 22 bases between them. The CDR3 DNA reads TGTGCCAGCAGTGCTACTAGGACCACAACGGTCCCCTCCTACGAGCAGTACTTC. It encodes CASSATRTTTVPSYEQYF.

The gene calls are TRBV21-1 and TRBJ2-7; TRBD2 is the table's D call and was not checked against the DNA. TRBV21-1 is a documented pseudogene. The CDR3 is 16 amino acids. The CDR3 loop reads CAGSPPSGRPSYEQYF. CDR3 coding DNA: TGTGCCGGCAGCCCCCCTAGCGGGAGGCCGTCCTACGAGCAGTACTTC.

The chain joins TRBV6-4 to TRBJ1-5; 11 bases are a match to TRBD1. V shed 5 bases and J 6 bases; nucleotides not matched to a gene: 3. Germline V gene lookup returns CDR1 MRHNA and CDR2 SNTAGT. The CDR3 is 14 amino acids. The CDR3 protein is CASSPGQGVQPQHF. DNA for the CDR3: TGTGCCAGCAGTCCGGGACAGGGGGTTCAGCCCCAGCATTTT.

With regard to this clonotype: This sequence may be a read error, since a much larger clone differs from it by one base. The chain's CDR3 is CASSLHYTSTDTQYF. CDR3 DNA: TGTGCCAGCAGTCTGCACTACACTAGCACAGATACGCAGTATTTT. The chain links TRBV12-3 or TRBV12-4 to TRBJ2-3; D gene uncertain. V lost 5 bases and J 0 bases, leaving 12 bases between the germline ends. This CDR3 is 15 amino acids long.

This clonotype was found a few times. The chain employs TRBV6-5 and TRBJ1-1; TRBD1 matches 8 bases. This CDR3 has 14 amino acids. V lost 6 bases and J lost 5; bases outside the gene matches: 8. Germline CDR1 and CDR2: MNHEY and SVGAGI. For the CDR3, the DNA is TGTGCCAGCAGAGAGACAGGGGTAGGGACTGAAGCTTTCTTT. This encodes CASRETGVGTEAFF.

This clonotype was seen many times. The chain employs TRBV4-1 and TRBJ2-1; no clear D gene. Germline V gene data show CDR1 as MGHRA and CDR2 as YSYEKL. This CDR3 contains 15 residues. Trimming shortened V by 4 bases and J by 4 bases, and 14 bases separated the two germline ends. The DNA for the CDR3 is TGCGCCAGCAGCCGTCTAGGAGTTTTGTACAATGAGCAGTTCTTC. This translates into CASSRLGVLYNEQFF.

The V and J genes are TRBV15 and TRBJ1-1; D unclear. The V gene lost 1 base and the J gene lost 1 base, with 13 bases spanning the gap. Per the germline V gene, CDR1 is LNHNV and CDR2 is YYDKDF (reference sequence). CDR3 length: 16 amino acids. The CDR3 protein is CATSRVRGRPNTEAFF. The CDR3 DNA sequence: TGTGCCACCAGCAGAGTCCGCGGACGGCCGAACACTGAAGCTTTCTTT.

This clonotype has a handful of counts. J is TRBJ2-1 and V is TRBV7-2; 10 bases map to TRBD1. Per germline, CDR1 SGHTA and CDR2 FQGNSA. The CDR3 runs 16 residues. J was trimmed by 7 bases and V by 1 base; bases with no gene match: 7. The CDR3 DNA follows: TGTGCCAGCAGCTTAGGTAGAGGGACAGGGGATAATGAGCAGTTCTTC. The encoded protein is CASSLGRGTGDNEQFF.

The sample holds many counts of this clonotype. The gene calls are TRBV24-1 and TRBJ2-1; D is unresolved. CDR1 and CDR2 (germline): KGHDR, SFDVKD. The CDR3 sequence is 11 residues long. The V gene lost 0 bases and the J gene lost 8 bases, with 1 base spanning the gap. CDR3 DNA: TGTGCCACCAGTGATTTGGATGAGCAGTTCTTC. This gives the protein CATSDLDEQFF.

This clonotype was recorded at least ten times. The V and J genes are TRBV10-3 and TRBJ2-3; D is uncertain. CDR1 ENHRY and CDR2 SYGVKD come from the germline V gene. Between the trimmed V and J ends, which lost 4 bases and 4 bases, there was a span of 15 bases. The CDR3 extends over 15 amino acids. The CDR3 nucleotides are TGTGCCATCAGTGGGGCTGGAGTTAACGCAGATACGCAGTATTTT. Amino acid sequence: CAISGAGVNADTQYF.

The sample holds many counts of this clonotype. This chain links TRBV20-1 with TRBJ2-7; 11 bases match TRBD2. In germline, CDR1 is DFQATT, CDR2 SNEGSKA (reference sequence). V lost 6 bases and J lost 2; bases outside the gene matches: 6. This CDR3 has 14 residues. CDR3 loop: CSATGLAAPYEQYF. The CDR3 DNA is TGCAGTGCAACGGGACTAGCGGCCCCCTACGAGCAGTACTTC.

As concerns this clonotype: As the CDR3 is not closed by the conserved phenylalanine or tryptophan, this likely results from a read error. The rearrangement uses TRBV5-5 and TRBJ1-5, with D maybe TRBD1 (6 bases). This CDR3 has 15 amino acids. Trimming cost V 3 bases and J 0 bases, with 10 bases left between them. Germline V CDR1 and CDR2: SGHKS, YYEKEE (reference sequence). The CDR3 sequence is CASSSEGHSNQPQHC. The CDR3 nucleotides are TGTGCCAGCAGCTCGGAGGGACATAGCAATCAGCCCCAGCATTGT.

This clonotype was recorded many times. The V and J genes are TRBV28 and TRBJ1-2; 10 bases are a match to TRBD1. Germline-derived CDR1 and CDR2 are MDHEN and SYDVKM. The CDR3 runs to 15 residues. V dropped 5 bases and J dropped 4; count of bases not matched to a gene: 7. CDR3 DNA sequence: TGTGCCAGCAGTCCGAGGGACAGGGGTGCCTATGGCTACACCTTC. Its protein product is CASSPRDRGAYGYTF.

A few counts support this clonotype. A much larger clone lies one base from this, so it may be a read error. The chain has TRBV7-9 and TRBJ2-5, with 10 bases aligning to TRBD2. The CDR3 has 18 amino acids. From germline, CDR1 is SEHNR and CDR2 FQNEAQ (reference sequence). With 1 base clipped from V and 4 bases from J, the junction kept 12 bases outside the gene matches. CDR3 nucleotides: TGTGCCAGCAGCTTAGAGGACACGTGGGCTAGCGGGAGAGAGACCCAGTACTTC. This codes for CASSLEDTWASGRETQYF. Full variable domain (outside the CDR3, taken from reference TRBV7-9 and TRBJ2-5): DTGVSQNPRHKITKRGQNVTFRCDPISEHNRLYWYRQTLGQGPEFLTYFQNEAQLEKSRLLSDRFSAERPKGSFSTLEIQRTEQGDSAMYLCASSLEDTWASGRETQYFGPGTRLLVL.

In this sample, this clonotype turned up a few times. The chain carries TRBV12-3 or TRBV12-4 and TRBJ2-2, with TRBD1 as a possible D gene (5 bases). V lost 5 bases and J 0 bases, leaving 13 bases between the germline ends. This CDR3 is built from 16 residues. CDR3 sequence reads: CASSPQGASNTGELFF. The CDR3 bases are TGTGCCAGCAGTCCCCAGGGCGCCTCGAACACCGGGGAGCTGTTTTTT.

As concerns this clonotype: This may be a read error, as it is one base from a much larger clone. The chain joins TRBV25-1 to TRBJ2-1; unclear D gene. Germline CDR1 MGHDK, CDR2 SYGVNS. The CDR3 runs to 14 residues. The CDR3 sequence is CASSAPVVYNERFF. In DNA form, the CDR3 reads TGTGCCAGCAGTGCCCCAGTGGTCTACAATGAGCGGTTCTTC. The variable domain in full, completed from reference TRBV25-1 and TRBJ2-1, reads EADIYQTPRYLVIGTGKKITLECSQTMGHDKMYWYQQDPGMELHLIHYSYGVNSTEKGDLSSESTVSRIRTEHFPLTLESARPSHTSQYLCASSAPVVYNERFFGPGTRLTVL.

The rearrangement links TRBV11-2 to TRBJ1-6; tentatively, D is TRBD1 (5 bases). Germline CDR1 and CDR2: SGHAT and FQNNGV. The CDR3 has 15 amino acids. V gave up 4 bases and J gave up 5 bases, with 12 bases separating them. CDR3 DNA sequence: TGTGCCAGCAGCTCCACAGGATACGATAATTCACCCCTCCACTTT. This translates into CASSSTGYDNSPLHF.

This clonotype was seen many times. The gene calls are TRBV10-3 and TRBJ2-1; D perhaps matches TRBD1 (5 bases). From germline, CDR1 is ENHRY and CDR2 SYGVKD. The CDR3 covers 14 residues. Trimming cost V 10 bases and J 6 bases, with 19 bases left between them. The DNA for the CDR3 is TGTGCCACTGATAGCTTCTCCCAGGGCAATGAGCAGTTCTTC. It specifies CATDSFSQGNEQFF.

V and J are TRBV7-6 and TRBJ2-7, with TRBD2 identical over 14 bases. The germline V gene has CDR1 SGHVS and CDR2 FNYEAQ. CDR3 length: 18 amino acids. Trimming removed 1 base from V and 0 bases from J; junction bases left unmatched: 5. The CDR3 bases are TGTGCCAGCAGCTTAGATGGACTAGCGGGAGGTCCCTCCTACGAGCAGTACTTC. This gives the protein CASSLDGLAGGPSYEQYF.

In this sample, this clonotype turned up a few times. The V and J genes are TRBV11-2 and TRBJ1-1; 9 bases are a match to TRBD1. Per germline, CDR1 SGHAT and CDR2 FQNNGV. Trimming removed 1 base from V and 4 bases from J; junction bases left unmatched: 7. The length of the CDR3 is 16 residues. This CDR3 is CASSLGRTGDATEAFF. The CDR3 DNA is TGTGCCAGCAGCTTAGGGAGGACAGGGGACGCCACTGAAGCTTTCTTT.

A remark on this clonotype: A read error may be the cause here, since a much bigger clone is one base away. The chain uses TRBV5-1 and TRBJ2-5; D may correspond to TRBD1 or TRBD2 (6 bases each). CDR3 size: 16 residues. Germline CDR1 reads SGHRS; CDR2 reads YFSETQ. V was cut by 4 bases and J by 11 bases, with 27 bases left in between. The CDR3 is CASSPGRTRQVKEQYF. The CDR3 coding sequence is TGCGCCAGCAGCCCGGGGAGGACAAGACAGGTCAAGGAGCAGTACTTC.

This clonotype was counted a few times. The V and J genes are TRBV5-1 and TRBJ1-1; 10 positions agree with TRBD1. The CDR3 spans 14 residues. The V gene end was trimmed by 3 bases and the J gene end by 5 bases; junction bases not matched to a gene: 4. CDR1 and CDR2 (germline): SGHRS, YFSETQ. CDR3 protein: CASSSVGQGTEAFF. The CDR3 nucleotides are TGCGCCAGCAGCTCCGTGGGACAGGGGACTGAAGCTTTCTTT. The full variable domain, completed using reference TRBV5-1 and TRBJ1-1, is KAGVTQTPRYLIKTRGQQVTLSCSPISGHRSVSWYQQTPGQGLQFLFEYFSETQRNKGNFPGRFSGRQFSNSRSEMNVSTLELGDSALYLCASSSVGQGTEAFFGQGTRLTVV.

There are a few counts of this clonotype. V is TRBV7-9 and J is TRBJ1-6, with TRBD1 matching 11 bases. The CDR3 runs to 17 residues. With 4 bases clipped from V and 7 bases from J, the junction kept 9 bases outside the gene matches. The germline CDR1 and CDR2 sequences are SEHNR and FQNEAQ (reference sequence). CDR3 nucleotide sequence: TGTGCCAGCAGCTCCACATGGGACAGGGGGTTCAATTCACCCCTCCACTTT. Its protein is CASSSTWDRGFNSPLHF.

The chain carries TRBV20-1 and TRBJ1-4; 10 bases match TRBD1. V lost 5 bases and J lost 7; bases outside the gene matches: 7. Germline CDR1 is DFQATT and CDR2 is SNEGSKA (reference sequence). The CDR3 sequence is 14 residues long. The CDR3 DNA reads TGCAGTGCTCCCTTGACAGGGGGCGTTGAAAAACTGTTTTTT. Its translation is CSAPLTGGVEKLFF.